This T cell receptor beta chain was recovered during a study of early T cells in non-severe SARS-CoV-2 infection. The TCR library protocol was used to attach unique molecular identifiers. These identifiers were attached to individual cDNA molecules. TCRdb itself ran the 5' RACE reads through MiXCR, one entry per CDR3 protein. The sample includes approximately 32,000 distinct CDR3 sequences, around 4.1% of them seen just once. Sequences were obtained from whole blood. The receptor comes from an adult who was a healthcare worker with PCR-confirmed SARS-CoV-2 infection or an uninfected control (not recorded which).

The CDR3 protein is CASTGTGGIIETQYF. DNA of the CDR3: TGTGCCAGCACCGGGACAGGGGGCATTATTGAGACCCAGTACTTC. The chain is built from TRBV10-3 and TRBJ2-5; 12 nucleotides line up with TRBD1. J gave up 5 bases and V 10 bases, and 11 bases lay outside the gene matches. The germline gives CDR1 ENHRY, CDR2 SYGVKD. This CDR3 is built from 15 residues.